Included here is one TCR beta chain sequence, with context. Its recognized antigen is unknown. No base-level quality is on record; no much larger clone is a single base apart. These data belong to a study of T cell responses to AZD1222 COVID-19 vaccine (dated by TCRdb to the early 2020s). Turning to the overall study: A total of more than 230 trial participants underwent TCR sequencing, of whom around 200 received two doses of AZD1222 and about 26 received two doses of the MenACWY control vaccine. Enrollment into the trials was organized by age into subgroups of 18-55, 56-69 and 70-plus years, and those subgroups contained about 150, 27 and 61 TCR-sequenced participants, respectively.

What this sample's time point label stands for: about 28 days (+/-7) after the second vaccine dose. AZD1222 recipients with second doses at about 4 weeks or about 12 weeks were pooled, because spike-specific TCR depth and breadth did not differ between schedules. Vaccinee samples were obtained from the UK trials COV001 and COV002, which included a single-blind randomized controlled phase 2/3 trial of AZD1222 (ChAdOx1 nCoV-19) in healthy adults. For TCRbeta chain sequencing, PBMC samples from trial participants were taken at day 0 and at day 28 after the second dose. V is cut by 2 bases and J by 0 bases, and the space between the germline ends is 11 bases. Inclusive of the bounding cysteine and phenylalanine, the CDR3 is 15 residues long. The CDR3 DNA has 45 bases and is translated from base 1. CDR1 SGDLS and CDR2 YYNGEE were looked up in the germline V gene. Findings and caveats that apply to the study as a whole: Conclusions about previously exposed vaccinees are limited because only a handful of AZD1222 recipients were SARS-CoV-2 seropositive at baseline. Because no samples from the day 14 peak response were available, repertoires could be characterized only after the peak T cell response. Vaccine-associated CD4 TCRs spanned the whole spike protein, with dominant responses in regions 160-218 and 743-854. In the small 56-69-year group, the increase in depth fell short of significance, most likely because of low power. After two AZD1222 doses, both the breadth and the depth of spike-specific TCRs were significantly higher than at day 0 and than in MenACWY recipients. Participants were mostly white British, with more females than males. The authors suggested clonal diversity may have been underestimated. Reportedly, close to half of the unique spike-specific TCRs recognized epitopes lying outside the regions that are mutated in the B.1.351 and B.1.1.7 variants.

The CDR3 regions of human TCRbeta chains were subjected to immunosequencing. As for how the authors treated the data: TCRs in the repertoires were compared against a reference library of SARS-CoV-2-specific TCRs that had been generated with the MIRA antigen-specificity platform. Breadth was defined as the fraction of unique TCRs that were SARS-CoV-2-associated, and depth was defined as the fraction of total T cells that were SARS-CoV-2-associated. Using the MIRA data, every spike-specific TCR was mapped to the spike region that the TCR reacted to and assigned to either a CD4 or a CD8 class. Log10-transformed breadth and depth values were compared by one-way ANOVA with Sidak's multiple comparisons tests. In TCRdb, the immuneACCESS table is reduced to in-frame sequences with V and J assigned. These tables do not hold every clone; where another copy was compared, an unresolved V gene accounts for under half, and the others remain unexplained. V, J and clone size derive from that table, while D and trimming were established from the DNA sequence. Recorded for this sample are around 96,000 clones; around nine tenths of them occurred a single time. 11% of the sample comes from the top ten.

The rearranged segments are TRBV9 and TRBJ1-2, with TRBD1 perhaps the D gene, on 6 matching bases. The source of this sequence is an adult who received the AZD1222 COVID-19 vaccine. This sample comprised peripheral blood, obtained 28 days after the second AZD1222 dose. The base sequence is TGTGCCAGCAGCGTCCACAGGGTCCCTAACTATGGCTACACCTTC. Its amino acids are CASSVHRVPNYGYTF.